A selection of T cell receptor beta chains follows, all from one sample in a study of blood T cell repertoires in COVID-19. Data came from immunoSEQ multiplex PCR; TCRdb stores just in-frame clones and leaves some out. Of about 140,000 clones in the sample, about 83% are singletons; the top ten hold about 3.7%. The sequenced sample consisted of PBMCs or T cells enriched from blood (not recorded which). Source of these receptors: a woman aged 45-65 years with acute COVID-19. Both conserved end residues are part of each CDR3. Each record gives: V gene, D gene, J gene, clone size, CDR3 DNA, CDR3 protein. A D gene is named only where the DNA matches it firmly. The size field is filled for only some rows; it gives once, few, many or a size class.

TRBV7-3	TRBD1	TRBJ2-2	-	TGTGCCAGCAGCCTAAGGGGTCAGGGACAGGGGAGTTCCGGGGAGCTGTTTTTT	CASSLRGQGQGSSGELFF
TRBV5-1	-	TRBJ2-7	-	TGCGCCAGCAGCTTTCTCGGGACAGTCGCGGGGTACGAGCAGTACTTC	CASSFLGTVAGYEQYF
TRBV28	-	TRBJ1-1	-	TGTGCCAGCAGTCAGACAGCCACATACACTCCGAACACTGAAGCTTTCTTT	CASSQTATYTPNTEAFF
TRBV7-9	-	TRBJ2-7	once	TGTGCCAGCAGCTTAGCTCCCGGTTACGAGCAGTACTTC	CASSLAPGYEQYF
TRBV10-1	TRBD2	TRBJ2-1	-	TGCGCCAGCAGTGAGTCGGTGGCGGGAGGGGGCGGTGAGCAGTTCTTC	CASSESVAGGGGEQFF
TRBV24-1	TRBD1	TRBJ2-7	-	TGTGCCGACCGGACAGGTCAAACCTACGAGCAGTACTTC	CADRTGQTYEQYF
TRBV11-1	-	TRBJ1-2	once	TGTGCCAGCAGCTTCCAGGGGATGGACTATGGCTACACCTTC	CASSFQGMDYGYTF
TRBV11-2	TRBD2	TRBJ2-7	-	TGTGCCAGCAGCTTAGTAACGAGCGGGGGATACTACGAGCAGTACTTC	CASSLVTSGGYYEQYF
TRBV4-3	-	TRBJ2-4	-	TGCGCCAGCAGCCAAGATTCAGACAGGAACATTCAGTACTTC	CASSQDSDRNIQYF
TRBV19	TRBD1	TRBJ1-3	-	TGTGCCAGTAGTTCGACAGGGCAGGGAAACACCATATATTTT	CASSSTGQGNTIYF
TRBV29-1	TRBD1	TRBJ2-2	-	TGCAGCGCCGACAGGGAAACCGGGGAGCTGTTTTTT	CSADRETGELFF